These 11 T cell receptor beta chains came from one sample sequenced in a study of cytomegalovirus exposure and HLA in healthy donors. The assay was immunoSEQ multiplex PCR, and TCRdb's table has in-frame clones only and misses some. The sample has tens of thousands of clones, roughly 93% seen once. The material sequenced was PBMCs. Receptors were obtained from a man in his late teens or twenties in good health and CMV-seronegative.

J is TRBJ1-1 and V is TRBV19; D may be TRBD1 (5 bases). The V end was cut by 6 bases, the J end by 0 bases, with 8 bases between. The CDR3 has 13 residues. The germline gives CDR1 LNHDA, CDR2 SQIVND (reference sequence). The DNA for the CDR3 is TGTGCCAGTAGGCGGGGGATGAACACTGAAGCTTTCTTT. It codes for CASRRGMNTEAFF.

The DNA for the CDR3 is TGCAGCGTTGGGGTCAGGGGGAAGAATGGGACTGAAGCTTTCTTT. Amino acids: CSVGVRGKNGTEAFF. The rearrangement uses TRBV29-1 and TRBJ1-1; 7 positions match TRBD1. The CDR3 consists of 15 residues. CDR1 is SQVTM, CDR2 ANQGSEA, per germline. Trimming at V came to 4 bases and at J to 5 bases, leaving 13 bases not matched to a gene. Full variable domain (rest looked up from reference TRBV29-1 and TRBJ1-1): SAVISQKPSRDICQRGTSLTIQCQVDSQVTMMFWYRQQPGQSLTLIATANQGSEATYESGFVIDKFPISRPNLTFSTLTVSNMSPEDSSIYLCSVGVRGKNGTEAFFGQGTRLTVV.

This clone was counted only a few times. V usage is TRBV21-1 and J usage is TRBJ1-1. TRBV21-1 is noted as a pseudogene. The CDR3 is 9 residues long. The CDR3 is CATRPGAFF. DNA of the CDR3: TGTGCCACCCGTCCGGGAGCTTTCTTT.

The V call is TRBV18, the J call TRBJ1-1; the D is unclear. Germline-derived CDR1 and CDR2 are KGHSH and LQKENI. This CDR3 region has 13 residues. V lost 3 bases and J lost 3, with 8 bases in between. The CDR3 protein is CASSPFPDTEAFF. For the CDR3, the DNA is TGTGCCAGCTCACCTTTCCCTGACACTGAAGCTTTCTTT.

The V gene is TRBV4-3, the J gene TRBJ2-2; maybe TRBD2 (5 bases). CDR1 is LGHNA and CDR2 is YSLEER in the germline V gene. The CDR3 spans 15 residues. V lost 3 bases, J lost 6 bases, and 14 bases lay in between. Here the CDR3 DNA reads TGCGCCAGCAGCCAGCATTATACAGCGGCCGGGGAGCTGTTTTTT. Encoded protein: CASSQHYTAAGELFF.

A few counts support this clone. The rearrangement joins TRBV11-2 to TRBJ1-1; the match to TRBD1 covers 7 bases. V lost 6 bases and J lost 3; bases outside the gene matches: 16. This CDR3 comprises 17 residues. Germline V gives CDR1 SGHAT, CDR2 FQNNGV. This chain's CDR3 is CASSRRGGTADYTEAFF. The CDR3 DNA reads TGTGCCAGCAGTCGACGGGGCGGGACAGCGGATTACACTGAAGCTTTCTTT.

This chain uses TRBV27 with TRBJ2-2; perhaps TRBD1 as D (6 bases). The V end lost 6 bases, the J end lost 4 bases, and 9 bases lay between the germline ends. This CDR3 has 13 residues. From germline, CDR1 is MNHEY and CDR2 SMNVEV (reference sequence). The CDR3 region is CASSRGPTGELFF. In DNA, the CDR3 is TGTGCCAGCAGCAGGGGACCCACCGGGGAGCTGTTTTTT.

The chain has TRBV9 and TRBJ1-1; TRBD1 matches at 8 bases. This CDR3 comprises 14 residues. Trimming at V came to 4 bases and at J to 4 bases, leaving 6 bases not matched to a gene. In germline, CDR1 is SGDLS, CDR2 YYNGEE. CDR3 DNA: TGTGCCAGCAGCCGGACAGGGTCGGGCACTGAAGCTTTCTTT. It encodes CASSRTGSGTEAFF.

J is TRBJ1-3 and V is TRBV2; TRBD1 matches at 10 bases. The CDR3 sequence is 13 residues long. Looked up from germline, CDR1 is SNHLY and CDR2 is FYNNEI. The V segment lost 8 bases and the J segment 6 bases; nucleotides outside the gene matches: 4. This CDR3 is CASSTGGLNTIYF. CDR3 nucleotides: TGTGCCAGCTCGACAGGGGGCTTAAACACCATATATTTT. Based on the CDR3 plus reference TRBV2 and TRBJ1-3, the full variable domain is EPEVTQTPSHQVTQMGQEVILRCVPISNHLYFYWYRQILGQKVEFLVSFYNNEISEKSEIFDDQFSVERPDGSNFTLKIRSTKLEDSAMYFCASSTGGLNTIYFGEGSWLTVV.

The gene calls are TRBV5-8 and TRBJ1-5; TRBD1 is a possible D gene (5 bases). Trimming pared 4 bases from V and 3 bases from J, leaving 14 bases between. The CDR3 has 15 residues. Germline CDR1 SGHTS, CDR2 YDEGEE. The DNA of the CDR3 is TGTGCCAGCAGCCGCGGGACTGCGCTCAATCAGCCCCAGCATTTT. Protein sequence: CASSRGTALNQPQHF.

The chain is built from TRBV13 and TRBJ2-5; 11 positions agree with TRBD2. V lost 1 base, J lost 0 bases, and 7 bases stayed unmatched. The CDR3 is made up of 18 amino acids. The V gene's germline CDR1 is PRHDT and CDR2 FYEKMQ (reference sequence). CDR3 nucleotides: TGTGCCAGCAGCTTAGAGTCCCGACTAGCGGGGTACCAAGAGACCCAGTACTTC. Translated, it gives CASSLESRLAGYQETQYF.